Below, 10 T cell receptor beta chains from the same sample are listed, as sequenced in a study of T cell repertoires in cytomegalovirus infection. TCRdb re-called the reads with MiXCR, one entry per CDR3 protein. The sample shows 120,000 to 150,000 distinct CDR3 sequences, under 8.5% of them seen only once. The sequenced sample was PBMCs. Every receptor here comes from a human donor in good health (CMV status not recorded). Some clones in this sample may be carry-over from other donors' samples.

CDR3: CASSLGVTYEQYF. CDR3 nucleotide sequence: TGTGCCAGCAGCTTAGGGGTGACCTACGAGCAGTACTTC. The gene calls are TRBV7-9 and TRBJ2-7; unclear D gene. The V gene lost 1 base and the J gene lost 2 bases, with 6 bases spanning the gap. The CDR3 covers 13 residues. Germline V gives CDR1 SEHNR, CDR2 FQNEAQ (reference sequence).

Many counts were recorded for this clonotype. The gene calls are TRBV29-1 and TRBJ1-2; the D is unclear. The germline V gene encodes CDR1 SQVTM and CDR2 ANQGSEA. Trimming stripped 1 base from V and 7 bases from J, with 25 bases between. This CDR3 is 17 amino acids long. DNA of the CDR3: TGCAGCGTTGAAGTAGTCCCCGAGCGAGATTCGTGGACTGGCTACACCTTC. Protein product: CSVEVVPERDSWTGYTF.

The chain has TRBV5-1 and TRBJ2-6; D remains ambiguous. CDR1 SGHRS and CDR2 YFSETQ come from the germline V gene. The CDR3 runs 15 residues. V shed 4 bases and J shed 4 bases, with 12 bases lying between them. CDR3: CASSLQPGGANVLTF. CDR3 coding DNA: TGCGCCAGCAGCCTTCAGCCTGGAGGGGCCAACGTCCTGACTTTC.

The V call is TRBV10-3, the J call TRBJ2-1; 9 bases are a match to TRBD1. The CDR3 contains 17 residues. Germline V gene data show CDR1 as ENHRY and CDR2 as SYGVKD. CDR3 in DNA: TGTGCGATCTCACCCCGGGGACAGGGCTTGTCCTACAATGAGCAGTTCTTC. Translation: CAISPRGQGLSYNEQFF.

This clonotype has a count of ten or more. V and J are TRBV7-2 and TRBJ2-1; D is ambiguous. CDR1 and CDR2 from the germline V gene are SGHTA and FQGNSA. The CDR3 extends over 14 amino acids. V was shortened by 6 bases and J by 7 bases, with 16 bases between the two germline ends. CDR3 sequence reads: CASSFTTSWNEQFF. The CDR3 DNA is TGTGCCAGCAGTTTTACCACCAGCTGGAATGAGCAGTTCTTC.

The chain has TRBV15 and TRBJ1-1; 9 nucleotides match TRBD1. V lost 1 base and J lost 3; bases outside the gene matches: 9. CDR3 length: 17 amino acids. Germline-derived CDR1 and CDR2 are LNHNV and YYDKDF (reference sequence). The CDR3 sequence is CATSRGWTGARHTEAFF. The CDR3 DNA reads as TGTGCCACCAGCAGAGGATGGACAGGGGCCCGGCACACTGAAGCTTTCTTT.

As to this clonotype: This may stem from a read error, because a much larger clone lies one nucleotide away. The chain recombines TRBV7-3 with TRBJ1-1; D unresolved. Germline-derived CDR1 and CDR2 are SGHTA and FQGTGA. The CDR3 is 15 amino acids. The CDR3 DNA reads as TGTGCCAGCAGCTTATCCTCCGGCATGAACGCTGAAGCTTTCTTT. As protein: CASSLSSGMNAEAFF.

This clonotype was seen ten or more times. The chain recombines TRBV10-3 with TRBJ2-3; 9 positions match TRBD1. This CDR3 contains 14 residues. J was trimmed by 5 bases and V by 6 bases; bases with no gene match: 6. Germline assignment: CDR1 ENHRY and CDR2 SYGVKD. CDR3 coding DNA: TGTGCCATCAGGCCGGGACAGGGTGGAGATACGCAGTATTTT. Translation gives CAIRPGQGGDTQYF.

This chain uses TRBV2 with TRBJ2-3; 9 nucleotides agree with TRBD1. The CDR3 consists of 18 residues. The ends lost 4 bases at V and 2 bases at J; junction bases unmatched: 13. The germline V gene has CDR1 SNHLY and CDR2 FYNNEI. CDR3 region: CASSGPRSGTGNTDTQYF. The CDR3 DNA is TGTGCCAGCAGTGGACCAAGATCCGGGACAGGGAACACAGATACGCAGTATTTT.

The CDR3 nucleotides are TGCAGCGCCGGGCTGATAGGGGGCGCCGATGGCTACACCTTC. Protein product: CSAGLIGGADGYTF. The J gene is TRBJ1-2, the V gene TRBV29-1; 7 positions match TRBD1. Germline CDR1 and CDR2: SQVTM and ANQGSEA. V was clipped by 7 bases and J by 6 bases; unmatched bases: 14. This CDR3 has 14 residues.